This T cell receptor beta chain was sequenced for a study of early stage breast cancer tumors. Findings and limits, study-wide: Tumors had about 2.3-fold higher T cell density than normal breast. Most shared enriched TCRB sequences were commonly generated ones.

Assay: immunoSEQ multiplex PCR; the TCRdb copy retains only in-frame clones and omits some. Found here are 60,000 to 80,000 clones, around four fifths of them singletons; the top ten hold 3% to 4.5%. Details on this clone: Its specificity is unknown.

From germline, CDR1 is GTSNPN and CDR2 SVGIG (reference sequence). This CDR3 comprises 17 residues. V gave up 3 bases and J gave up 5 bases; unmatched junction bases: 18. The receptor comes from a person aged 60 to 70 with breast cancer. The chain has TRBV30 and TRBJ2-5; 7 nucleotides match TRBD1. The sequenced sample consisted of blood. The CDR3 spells CAWSITRGQAPGETQYF. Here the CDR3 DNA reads TGTGCCTGGAGCATCACTAGGGGGCAGGCCCCGGGTGAGACCCAGTACTTC.